A selection of T cell receptor beta chains follows, all from one sample in a study of vaccination effects on CD4 cells after COVID-19. The method was immunoSEQ multiplex PCR; TCRdb's version includes in-frame clones alone and lacks a portion of them. Counted here are tens of thousands of clones, 70% to 75% occurring once; the ten biggest clones make up 9% to 10%. Antigen specificity for these receptors is unknown. Source: CD4+ T cells from PBMCs cultured with HCoV-NL63 spike peptides, taken after COVID-19 vaccination. The receptors were sampled from a human donor who received a COVID-19 vaccine. CDR3s include the opening cysteine and the closing phenylalanine or tryptophan. The D gene is left open where the match is weak.

j_call	d_call	v_call	cdr3_aa
TRBJ1-2	.	TRBV5-6	CASSFVDGYTF
TRBJ2-3	TRBD2	TRBV3-1/TRBV3-2	CASRLAGADTQYF
TRBJ2-1	TRBD1	TRBV2	CASGDYRGTSYNEQFF
TRBJ2-5	TRBD2	TRBV18	CASSPRLATQETQYF
TRBJ1-6	.	TRBV27	CASSIQAAASPLHF
TRBJ2-5	.	TRBV20-1	CSAGVVGGEETQYF
TRBJ2-2	.	TRBV9	CASSPWGNTGELFF
TRBJ2-3	.	TRBV5-4	CASSLVYTDTQYF
TRBJ1-2	.	TRBV25-1	CASKGLTYGYTF
TRBJ1-2	.	TRBV5-5	CASSNLGRPYGYTF
TRBJ1-2	TRBD1	TRBV3-1/TRBV3-2	CASSLGQGNYGYTF
TRBJ1-1	TRBD1	TRBV6-6	CASSYSGQGATEAFF
TRBJ2-5	.	TRBV14	CASSQDRLGTYQETQYF
TRBJ1-2	.	TRBV11-2	CASSRINYGYTF
TRBJ1-5	.	TRBV2	CASTNGAGYQPQHF
TRBJ2-7	.	TRBV27	CASSSNPSGNEQYF
TRBJ2-1	.	TRBV11-2	CASSLVYNEQFF
TRBJ1-2	.	TRBV7-9	CASSLIPAHYGYTF
TRBJ1-2	.	TRBV12-3/TRBV12-4	CASHTTGYGYTF
TRBJ2-5	TRBD2	TRBV4-1	CASSLAGGIQETQYF
TRBJ2-3	TRBD2	TRBV12-5	CASGLSGISTDTQYF
TRBJ2-7	.	TRBV3-1/TRBV3-2	CASSQAWQRYSYEQYF
TRBJ2-7	TRBD1	TRBV6-2/TRBV6-3	CASSSWWDRSYEQYF
TRBJ2-3	.	TRBV10-3	CAIRGADGTQYF
TRBJ1-1	.	TRBV11-2	CASSTRSGANTEAFF
TRBJ2-3	TRBD2	TRBV3-1/TRBV3-2	CASSPTSGGTDTQYF
TRBJ1-1	TRBD1	TRBV18	CASSPTPLPGQGGTEAFF
TRBJ1-5	TRBD1	TRBV2	CASSGGQQINQPQHF
TRBJ2-2	TRBD2	TRBV10-3	CAISGSLLAGATGELFF
TRBJ1-1	.	TRBV6-5	CASRRDRLNTEAFF
TRBJ1-6	TRBD1	TRBV30	CAWRLAGGNSPLHF
TRBJ1-1	.	TRBV6-6	CASSSQRTTEAFF
TRBJ2-2	.	TRBV2	CASRPPAGGRETGELFF
TRBJ2-1	TRBD2	TRBV29-1	CSVIAGGRYNEQFF
TRBJ1-2	.	TRBV5-1	CASSRGPAPTNYGYTF
TRBJ1-5	.	TRBV6-1	CASSELGHQPQHF
TRBJ2-5	TRBD2	TRBV13	CASSFSPGLAGGEETQYF
TRBJ1-2	TRBD1	TRBV6-4	CASSSQGDLYGYTF
TRBJ2-3	.	TRBV4-1	CATRRGRASTDTQYF
TRBJ2-7	.	TRBV7-9	CASSPGGGLFYEQYF
TRBJ1-6	.	TRBV2	CASSEVRGWNSPLHF
TRBJ2-3	.	TRBV5-1	CASSLDWLATNTQYF
TRBJ1-1	.	TRBV6-5	CASSYFQGIDGTEAFF
TRBJ2-7	.	TRBV6-6	CASSEGFYEQYF
TRBJ2-2	.	TRBV5-4	CASSLRGTLSGELFF
TRBJ1-4	.	TRBV10-1	CASSASDATNEKLFF
TRBJ1-1	.	TRBV7-9	CASSPVEGREAFF
TRBJ2-1	.	TRBV29-1	CSVVERYNEQFF
TRBJ1-1	.	TRBV7-9	CASSLVGGNTEAFF
TRBJ2-1	.	TRBV5-1	CASSLEAGWSGGSEQFF
TRBJ2-3	.	TRBV6-5	CASNSLGSTDTQYF
TRBJ1-3	.	TRBV20-1	CSAYLDTIYF